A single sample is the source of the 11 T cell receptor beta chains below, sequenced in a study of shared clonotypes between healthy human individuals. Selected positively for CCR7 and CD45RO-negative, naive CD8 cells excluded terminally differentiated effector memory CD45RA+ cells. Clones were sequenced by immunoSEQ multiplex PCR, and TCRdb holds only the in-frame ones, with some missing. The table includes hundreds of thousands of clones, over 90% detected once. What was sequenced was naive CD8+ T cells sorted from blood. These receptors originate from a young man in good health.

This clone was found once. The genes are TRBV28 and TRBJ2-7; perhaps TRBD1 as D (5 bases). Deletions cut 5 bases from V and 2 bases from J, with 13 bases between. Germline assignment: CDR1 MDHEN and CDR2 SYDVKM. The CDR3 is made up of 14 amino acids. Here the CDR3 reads CASSARVIPYEQYF. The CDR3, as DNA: TGTGCCAGCAGTGCCAGGGTTATCCCCTACGAGCAGTACTTC.

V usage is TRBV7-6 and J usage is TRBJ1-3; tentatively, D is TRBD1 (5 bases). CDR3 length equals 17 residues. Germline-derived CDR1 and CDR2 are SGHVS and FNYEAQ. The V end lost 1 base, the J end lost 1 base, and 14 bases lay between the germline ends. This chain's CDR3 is CASSLGIRGVSGNTIYF. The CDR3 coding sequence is TGTGCCAGCAGCTTAGGAATACGGGGGGTGTCTGGAAACACCATATATTTT.

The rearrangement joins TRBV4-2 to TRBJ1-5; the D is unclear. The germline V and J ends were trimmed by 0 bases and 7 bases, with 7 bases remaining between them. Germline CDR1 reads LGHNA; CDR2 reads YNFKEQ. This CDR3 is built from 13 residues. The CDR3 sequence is CASSQEPAQPQHF. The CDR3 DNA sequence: TGTGCCAGCAGCCAAGAGCCCGCCCAGCCCCAGCATTTT.

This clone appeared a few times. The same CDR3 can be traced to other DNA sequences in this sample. The CDR3 sequence: CSVEDRAYEQYF. The CDR3 DNA follows: TGCAGCGTTGAAGACAGAGCGTACGAGCAGTACTTC. This chain links TRBV29-1 with TRBJ2-7; D is unresolved. Trimming took 0 bases from V and 4 from J, leaving 7 bases between them. Looked up from germline, CDR1 is SQVTM and CDR2 is ANQGSEA. The CDR3 has 12 residues.

This CDR3 reads CASSQAASGAYNEQFF. As DNA, the CDR3 is TGCGCCAGCAGCCAAGCAGCTAGCGGAGCCTACAATGAGCAGTTCTTC. This rearrangement joins TRBV4-3 to TRBJ2-1, with 7 bases identical to TRBD2. V gave up 1 base and J gave up 2 bases; unmatched junction bases: 5. This CDR3 has 16 amino acids. Germline values: CDR1 LGHNA, CDR2 YSLEER.

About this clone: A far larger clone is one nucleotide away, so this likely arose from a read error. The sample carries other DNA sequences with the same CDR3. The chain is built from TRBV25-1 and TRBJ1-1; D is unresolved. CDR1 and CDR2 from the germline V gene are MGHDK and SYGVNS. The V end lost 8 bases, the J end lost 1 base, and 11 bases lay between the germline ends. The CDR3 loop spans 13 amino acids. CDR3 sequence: CASRPPKNTEAFF. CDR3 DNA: TGTGCCAGCCGCCCTCCCAAGAACACTGAAGCTTTCTTT.

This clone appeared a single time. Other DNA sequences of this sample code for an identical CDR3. CDR3 nucleotide sequence: TGTGCCAGCTCACCACCGGGCTCCTACGAGCAGTACTTC. Protein: CASSPPGSYEQYF. This chain connects TRBV18 to TRBJ2-7; D remains unclear. CDR1 KGHSH and CDR2 LQKENI come from the germline V gene. The CDR3 covers 13 residues. V lost 0 bases and J 0 bases, leaving 3 bases between the germline ends.

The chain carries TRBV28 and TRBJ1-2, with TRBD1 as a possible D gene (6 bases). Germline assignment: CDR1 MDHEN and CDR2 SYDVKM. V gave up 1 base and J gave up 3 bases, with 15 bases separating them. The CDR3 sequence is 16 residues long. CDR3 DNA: TGTGCCAGCAGTTTATACGCCCAGGGGCATGACTATGGCTACACCTTC. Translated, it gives CASSLYAQGHDYGYTF.

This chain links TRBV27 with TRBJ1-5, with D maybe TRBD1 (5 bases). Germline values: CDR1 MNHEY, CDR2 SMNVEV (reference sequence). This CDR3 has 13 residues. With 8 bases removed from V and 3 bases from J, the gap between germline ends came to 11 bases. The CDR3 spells CASCDSLNQPQHF. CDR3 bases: TGTGCCAGCTGCGACAGCCTCAATCAGCCCCAGCATTTT.

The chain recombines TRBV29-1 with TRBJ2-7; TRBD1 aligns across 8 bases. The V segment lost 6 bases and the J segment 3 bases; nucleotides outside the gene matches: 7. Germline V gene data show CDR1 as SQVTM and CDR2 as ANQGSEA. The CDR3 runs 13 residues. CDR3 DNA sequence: TGCAGCGTCCTGACAGGGGAGGACTACGAGCAGTACTTC. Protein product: CSVLTGEDYEQYF.

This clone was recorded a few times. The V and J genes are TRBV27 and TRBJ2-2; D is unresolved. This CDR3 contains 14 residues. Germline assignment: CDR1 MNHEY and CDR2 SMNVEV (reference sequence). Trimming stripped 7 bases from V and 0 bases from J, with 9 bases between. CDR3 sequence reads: CASTPDANTGELFF. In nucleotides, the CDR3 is TGTGCCAGCACCCCGGACGCGAACACCGGGGAGCTGTTTTTT.